The entry below gives a single T cell receptor beta chain sequence along with its context. Its antigen is unidentified. The sample comes from a study of T cell responses to AZD1222 COVID-19 vaccine. Study-wide findings and caveats: Spike-specific TCR breadth and depth rose after two AZD1222 doses.

Data came from immunoSEQ multiplex PCR; TCRdb stores just in-frame clones and leaves some out. The sample records about 150,000 clones, approximately 89% being singletons. Germline V gene sequence: CDR1 SQVTM, CDR2 ANQGSEA. Trimming removed 5 bases from V and 1 base from J, with 8 bases in between. This CDR3 is 12 amino acids long. Sequenced material: peripheral blood, taken 28 days after the second AZD1222 dose. This chain connects TRBV29-1 to TRBJ1-1, with D uncertain. This clonotype was sampled from an adult who received the AZD1222 COVID-19 vaccine. In DNA form, the CDR3 reads TGCAGCGTTTACGACGGGAACACTGAAGCTTTCTTT. Translated: CSVYDGNTEAFF.